The 8 T cell receptor beta chains presented below share a single source sample, sequenced in a study of T cell repertoires in cytomegalovirus infection. TCRdb re-analysed the reads in MiXCR, keeping a single row per CDR3 protein. The sample lists around 180,000 distinct CDR3 sequences, under 30% occurring once. Sample: PBMCs. The source of these receptors is a human donor in good health (CMV status not recorded). Some clones in this sample may be carry-over from other donors' samples.

V usage is TRBV12-3 or TRBV12-4 and J usage is TRBJ2-7; 8 bases are shared with TRBD2. J was trimmed by 7 bases and V by 4 bases; bases with no gene match: 3. The CDR3 loop spans 12 amino acids. CDR3 residues: CASSSRGGEQYF. In DNA form, the CDR3 reads TGTGCCAGCAGTTCTCGGGGGGGAGAGCAGTACTTC.

This chain uses TRBV20-1 with TRBJ1-1; the D gene is possibly TRBD1 (6 bases). V lost 6 bases and J 4 bases, leaving 18 bases between the germline ends. Germline CDR1 is DFQATT and CDR2 is SNEGSKA (reference sequence). The length of the CDR3 is 14 residues. This chain's CDR3 is CSATPGQGSTEAFF. The CDR3 nucleotides are TGCAGTGCCACGCCGGGGCAGGGGAGCACTGAAGCTTTCTTT.

This clonotype has more than one count but fewer than ten. The rearrangement joins TRBV7-2 to TRBJ2-3; D unclear. The germline CDR1 and CDR2 sequences are SGHTA and FQGNSA. V lost 4 bases, J lost 2 bases, and 7 bases lay in between. The CDR3 totals 13 residues. The CDR3 sequence is CASSSLTTDTQYF. CDR3 nucleotides: TGTGCCAGCAGCTCTCTAACCACAGATACGCAGTATTTT. Complete variable domain (other parts from reference TRBV7-2 and TRBJ2-3): GAGVSQSPSNKVTEKGKDVELRCDPISGHTALYWYRQSLGQGLEFLIYFQGNSAPDKSGLPSDRFSAERTGGSVSTLTIQRTQQEDSAVYLCASSSLTTDTQYFGPGTRLTVL.

This clonotype was detected ten times or more. This chain links TRBV19 with TRBJ1-3, with D possibly being TRBD1 (6 bases). Deletions cut 5 bases from V and 0 bases from J, with 14 bases between. Germline-derived CDR1 and CDR2 are LNHDA and SQIVND (reference sequence). This CDR3 region has 16 residues. CDR3 nucleotides: TGTGCCAGTAGTGCTTCCACAGGGATCTCTGGAAACACCATATATTTT. It yields the protein CASSASTGISGNTIYF.

This clonotype was counted many times. The gene calls are TRBV7-9 and TRBJ2-7; D is perhaps TRBD1 (5 bases). Trimming cost V 4 bases and J 2 bases, with 15 bases left between them. The CDR3 extends over 15 amino acids. In germline, CDR1 is SEHNR, CDR2 FQNEAQ (reference sequence). The CDR3 sequence is CASSSDSSLAYEQYF. The CDR3 nucleotides read TGTGCCAGCAGCTCCGACAGCTCCCTAGCCTACGAGCAGTACTTC.

The table lists this clonotype with a few counts. This rearrangement joins TRBV7-3 to TRBJ2-5; D may match TRBD1 or TRBD2 (6 bases each). V dropped 5 bases and J dropped 4 bases, with 8 bases sitting between them. The CDR3 consists of 12 residues. The germline gives CDR1 SGHTA, CDR2 FQGTGA. CDR3 amino acids: CASSTGAETQYF. As DNA, the CDR3 is TGTGCCAGCAGCACGGGGGCAGAGACCCAGTACTTC.

This chain links TRBV28 with TRBJ1-6; D remains unclear. Trimming cost V 4 bases and J 7 bases, with 5 bases left between them. The CDR3 loop spans 12 amino acids. Germline loops: CDR1 MDHEN, CDR2 SYDVKM. The CDR3 spells CASSSPNSPLHF. The DNA for the CDR3 is TGTGCCAGCAGTTCTCCGAATTCACCCCTCCACTTT.

This sequence joins TRBV20-1 and TRBJ1-5, with 7 bases that match TRBD1. V lost 5 bases, J lost 6 bases, and 7 bases stayed unmatched. The germline V gene has CDR1 DFQATT and CDR2 SNEGSKA (reference sequence). CDR3 length equals 13 residues. CDR3 DNA sequence: TGCAGTGCTCGCGGGACAGATATTCAGCCCCAGCATTTT. Translating it yields CSARGTDIQPQHF.